This T cell receptor beta chain was captured in a study of T-cell memory formation after mild COVID-19. Across the study: TCR clusters largely stayed donor specific. The study, taken as a whole, reports: Clones contracting across day 15 to 85 had a balanced CD4/CD8 profile; later expanding clones leaned CD4+. In second-wave clones peaking day 37, SARS-CoV-2 specificity remained unconfirmed. Pre-infection memory contained some responding clones, which suggested that cross-reactive memory had joined.

This clonotype was detected a few times. Antigen specificity is unknown. The CDR3 covers 14 residues. V lost 2 bases and J 7 bases, leaving 9 bases between the germline ends. Per the germline V gene, CDR1 is MNHEY and CDR2 is SVGEGT. TCRdb reprocessed the 5' RACE reads with MiXCR, giving one entry per CDR3 protein. The data show fewer than 350,000 distinct CDR3 sequences, roughly an eighth seen once. The chain combines TRBV6-2 or TRBV6-3 with TRBJ1-6; D is unresolved. The clonotype originates from a man aged 18 to 29 who had mild COVID-19 (a few samples of this study predate the infection). Cell type and time point are not known. Sequenced material: PBMCs or a T cell subset sorted from them (not recorded which). CDR3 DNA: TGTGCCAGCAGTTACGAGGGTGGCAATTCACCCCTCCACTTT. As protein: CASSYEGGNSPLHF.